Described below is a single T cell receptor (beta chain) sequence and its context. Repertoires were generated with immunoSEQ multiplex PCR, while TCRdb's copy carries only in-frame clones and drops some. The table includes fewer than 120,000 clones, 70% to 90% detected once. These data come from a study of T cell responses to AZD1222 COVID-19 vaccine. The trim removed 5 bases at V and 3 bases at J, leaving 5 bases unmatched. The CDR3 is 15 residues long. In germline, CDR1 is SEHNR, CDR2 FQNEAQ (reference sequence). The specimen comprised peripheral blood, sampled 28 days after the second AZD1222 dose. The V call is TRBV7-9, the J call TRBJ1-3; TRBD1 matches at 9 bases. The sequence came from an adult who received the AZD1222 COVID-19 vaccine. As DNA, the CDR3 is TGTGCCAGCAGCATTGGGACAGGGTATGGAAACACCATATATTTT. This gives the protein CASSIGTGYGNTIYF.